This T cell receptor (beta chain) emerged from a study of blood T cells in healthy people across ages. Isolated PBMCs totaled at least 6 million in each sample. For the second PCR, which ran for about 7 to 12 cycles, a sample-barcoded 5' primer and a J-beta primer mix were used. TCRdb processed the 5' RACE reads anew with MiXCR; each CDR3 protein has one entry. The sample consists of about 800,000 distinct CDR3 sequences, just under 25% of them appearing once. This sample also appeared in a second study, on T cells of mothers and their children.

The sequence was obtained from a boy between 10 and 17 years old in good health. Sequencing used blood.

The CDR3 region has the DNA TGTGCCAGTAGTATGGGGACAGGGATCCAAGAGACCCAGTACTTC. This encodes CASSMGTGIQETQYF. The chain links TRBV19 to TRBJ2-5; TRBD1 matches 9 bases. CDR1 and CDR2 from the germline V gene are LNHDA and SQIVND (reference sequence). With 3 bases clipped from V and 1 base from J, the junction kept 3 bases outside the gene matches. This CDR3 is 15 amino acids long.